This TCR beta chain derives from a study of vaccination effects on CD4 cells after COVID-19. Using immunoSEQ multiplex PCR, the repertoire was profiled, and TCRdb retains in-frame clones only, with some absent. The table records 65,000 to 85,000 clones, 80% of them present only once. This CDR3 is 14 amino acids long. Germline V CDR1 and CDR2: MNHEY, SVGEGT. Trimming took 6 bases from V and 2 from J, leaving 13 bases between them. In regard to this clone: Its specificity is unknown.

The ViraFEST assay expanded antigen-specific CD4+ T cells with viral peptide pools before sequencing. Scientists isolated CD4+ T cells after a roughly 9-day culture period ended. Vaccinated recipients, who were negative for nucleocapsid antibodies, had no history of SARS-CoV-2 infection. Study-wide points: Clonal contraction was marked in infection- and vaccine-induced clones late after vaccination.

The sequenced sample was CD4+ T cells from PBMCs cultured with SARS-CoV-2 spike peptides, obtained before COVID-19 vaccination. The clonotype was recovered from a human donor who received a COVID-19 vaccine. The rearrangement links TRBV6-2 or TRBV6-3 to TRBJ2-5; perhaps TRBD2 as D (6 bases). The CDR3 region has the DNA TGTGCCAGCAGCGGGTGGCGGGGACAAGAGACCCAGTACTTC. It is translated as CASSGWRGQETQYF.